This passage covers 26 T cell receptor beta chains from one sample sequenced in a study of vaccination and CD4 T cells after COVID-19. Specified treatment: approximately nine-day PBMC culture with coronavirus spike peptide pools or control peptides (ViraFEST assay). Oncomine TCR Beta short-read sequencing was applied to DNA from cultured CD4+ T cells. TCRdb used MiXCR to reprocess the PCR reads, holding one entry per CDR3 protein. The table lists about 13,000 distinct CDR3 sequences, about 50% of them singletons, with about 16% in the top ten. These TCRs are of unknown antigen specificity. The sequencing input was CD4+ T cells from blood, cultured in vitro. Source of these receptors: a human donor who had recovered from COVID-19.

Within the sample, this clonotype is large. The chain combines TRBV2 with TRBJ1-5; D is unresolved. This CDR3 comprises 13 residues. With 0 bases removed from V and 7 bases from J, the gap between germline ends came to 7 bases. Germline values: CDR1 SNHLY, CDR2 FYNNEI. CDR3 in DNA: TGTGCCAGCAGTGAAGCGCGGGGACAGCCCCAGCATTTT. Translating gives CASSEARGQPQHF.

The count of this clonotype is one. The J gene is TRBJ1-1, the V gene TRBV30; the match to TRBD1 covers 7 bases. The CDR3 is 14 residues long. V shed 4 bases and J 1 base; nucleotides not matched to a gene: 6. CDR1 and CDR2 from the germline V gene are GTSNPN and SVGIG (reference sequence). CDR3 nucleotides: TGTGCCTGGATATCCGGGACAGAGAACACTGAAGCTTTCTTT. Translated: CAWISGTENTEAFF. Filled out from reference TRBV30 and TRBJ1-1, the complete variable domain reads SQTIHQWPATLVQPVGSPLSLECTVEGTSNPNLYWYRQAAGRGLQLLFYSVGIGQISSEVPQNLSASRPQDRQFILSSKKLLLSDSGFYLCAWISGTENTEAFFGQGTRLTVV.

V gene TRBV20-1 combines with J gene TRBJ2-7, with 8 bases aligning to TRBD2. V lost 6 bases to trimming and J lost 5 bases; unmatched junction nucleotides: 9. The CDR3 spans 13 residues. The germline gives CDR1 DFQATT, CDR2 SNEGSKA (reference sequence). For the CDR3, the DNA is TGCAGTGCCCGGGAGGGGGGATTGCACGAGCAGTACTTC. Translation: CSAREGGLHEQYF.

This clonotype was detected only a few times. The chain recombines TRBV20-1 with TRBJ2-1; 11 positions agree with TRBD2. This CDR3 region has 15 residues. In germline, CDR1 is DFQATT, CDR2 SNEGSKA (reference sequence). V shed 2 bases and J 7 bases; nucleotides not matched to a gene: 7. The CDR3 bases are TGCAGTGCTAGAACTAGCGGGAGCCCTTTAAATGAGCAGTTCTTC. It translates to CSARTSGSPLNEQFF.

The genes are TRBV19 and TRBJ2-7; D uncertain. Trimming removed 4 bases from V and 2 bases from J, with 9 bases in between. Germline V gene sequence: CDR1 LNHDA, CDR2 SQIVND (reference sequence). The CDR3 sequence is 13 residues long. The CDR3 sequence: CASSSGPPYEQYF. The CDR3 DNA reads as TGTGCCAGTAGTAGCGGACCTCCCTACGAGCAGTACTTC.

The J gene is TRBJ2-2, the V gene TRBV6-4; 9 bases line up with TRBD2. The V segment lost 2 bases and the J segment 3 bases; nucleotides outside the gene matches: 1. Germline-derived CDR1 and CDR2 are MRHNA and SNTAGT. The CDR3 runs 15 residues. This chain's CDR3 is CASSDGGRDTGELFF. CDR3 bases: TGTGCCAGCAGTGACGGCGGGAGGGACACCGGGGAGCTGTTTTTT.

V gene TRBV19 combines with J gene TRBJ2-5, with D maybe TRBD2 (5 bases). Trimming took 6 bases from V and 7 from J, leaving 27 bases between them. There are 17 residues in the CDR3. Germline V gene data show CDR1 as LNHDA and CDR2 as SQIVND (reference sequence). The CDR3 region is CASSRNSGGLETGTQYF. The CDR3 DNA reads as TGTGCCAGTAGCAGGAACAGCGGCGGACTCGAAACGGGGACCCAGTACTTC.

The rearrangement joins TRBV27 to TRBJ2-5; D could derive from TRBD1 or TRBD2 (5 bases each). The CDR3 is 12 residues long. The germline V and J ends were trimmed by 6 bases and 4 bases, with 9 bases remaining between them. The germline V gene encodes CDR1 MNHEY and CDR2 SMNVEV (reference sequence). The CDR3, as DNA: TGTGCCAGCAGGGGGGTGGGAGAGACCCAGTACTTC. It is translated as CASRGVGETQYF.

The chain has TRBV4-1 and TRBJ2-2; D possibly corresponds to TRBD1 (5 bases). CDR3 length: 14 residues. Trimming cost V 4 bases and J 4 bases, with 10 bases left between them. CDR1 MGHRA and CDR2 YSYEKL come from the germline V gene. DNA for the CDR3: TGCGCCAGCAGCCCAGGGTCGGCCACCGGGGAGCTGTTTTTT. Translation: CASSPGSATGELFF.

The rearrangement links TRBV14 to TRBJ1-5; D uncertain. The CDR3 extends over 13 amino acids. Trimming removed 6 bases from V and 0 bases from J, with 6 bases in between. Germline CDR1 and CDR2: SGHDN and FVKESK. CDR3 loop: CASSQNSNQPQHF. The CDR3, as DNA: TGTGCCAGCAGTCAGAATAGCAATCAGCCCCAGCATTTT. The variable domain in full, with the rest retrieved from reference TRBV14 and TRBJ1-5, is EAGVTQFPSHSVIEKGQTVTLRCDPISGHDNLYWYRRVMGKEIKFLLHFVKESKQDESGMPNNRFLAERTGGTYSTLKVQPAELEDSGVYFCASSQNSNQPQHFGDGTRLSIL.

This chain connects TRBV19 to TRBJ1-5; 9 nucleotides match TRBD1. V shed 6 bases and J 2 bases; nucleotides not matched to a gene: 11. The length of the CDR3 is 17 residues. Per the germline V gene, CDR1 is LNHDA and CDR2 is SQIVND (reference sequence). CDR3 loop: CASSPPRGQGGNQPQHF. The CDR3 DNA reads TGTGCCAGTAGCCCCCCCCGGGGACAGGGAGGCAATCAGCCCCAGCATTTT. The whole variable domain, filled in from reference TRBV19 and TRBJ1-5, reads DGGITQSPKYLFRKEGQNVTLSCEQNLNHDAMYWYRQDPGQGLRLIYYSQIVNDFQKGDIAEGYSVSREKKESFPLTVTSAQKNPTAFYLCASSPPRGQGGNQPQHFGDGTRLSIL.

This clonotype has just a few counts. The rearrangement joins TRBV28 to TRBJ2-7; D is perhaps TRBD2 (6 bases). This CDR3 spans 15 amino acids. V was cut by 2 bases and J by 2 bases, with 13 bases left in between. Germline loops: CDR1 MDHEN, CDR2 SYDVKM. The CDR3 sequence is CASSLPGTGAYEQYF. CDR3 in DNA: TGTGCCAGCAGTTTACCAGGGACTGGGGCCTACGAGCAGTACTTC.

The V call is TRBV4-2, the J call TRBJ2-5; D is undetermined. The CDR3 runs to 11 residues. Between the trimmed V and J ends, which lost 6 bases and 4 bases, there was a span of 6 bases. The germline gives CDR1 LGHNA, CDR2 YNFKEQ. Here the CDR3 DNA reads TGTGCCAGCAGTACGTCAGAGACCCAGTACTTC. Translating it yields CASSTSETQYF.

The chain links TRBV3-1 to TRBJ1-5; D may be TRBD1 (5 bases). This CDR3 spans 16 amino acids. The V end lost 3 bases, the J end lost 6 bases, and 18 bases lay between the germline ends. Germline V gives CDR1 LGHDT, CDR2 YNNKEL (reference sequence). CDR3 DNA: TGTGCCAGCAGCCAGGGTTCAGGGATCGGTGCTCAGCCCCAGCATTTT. Protein: CASSQGSGIGAQPQHF.

The rearrangement joins TRBV20-1 to TRBJ1-2, with D possibly matching TRBD1 (6 bases). This CDR3 region has 12 residues. V was pared by 5 bases and J by 8 bases, with 15 bases between. Germline-derived CDR1 and CDR2 are DFQATT and SNEGSKA (reference sequence). CDR3: CSAQRDIGGYTF. The DNA for the CDR3 is TGCAGTGCTCAGCGGGACATCGGAGGCTACACCTTC.

As DNA, the CDR3 is TGTGCCAGCAGTGGGGTCCGGGACAGGGACGCCGGGGAGCTGTTTTTT. This gives the protein CASSGVRDRDAGELFF. The chain employs TRBV28 and TRBJ2-2; 9 bases line up with TRBD1. Losses at the gene ends were 5 bases for V and 6 bases for J; bases not matched to a gene: 10. This CDR3 is built from 16 residues. The germline gives CDR1 MDHEN, CDR2 SYDVKM.

The chain carries TRBV19 and TRBJ1-2; 12 bases fit TRBD1. The J segment lost 7 bases and the V segment lost 3 bases, leaving 6 bases of the junction unmatched. Germline V gene data show CDR1 as LNHDA and CDR2 as SQIVND (reference sequence). The CDR3 consists of 15 residues. This CDR3 reads CASSMPGTGGRGYTF. The CDR3 nucleotides read TGTGCCAGTAGTATGCCCGGGACAGGGGGCCGTGGCTACACCTTC.

This rearrangement joins TRBV20-1 to TRBJ2-2; D unresolved. CDR1 is DFQATT, CDR2 SNEGSKA, per germline (reference sequence). The CDR3 extends over 12 amino acids. The germline V and J ends were trimmed by 5 bases and 6 bases, with 10 bases remaining between them. CDR3 sequence reads: CSASPQAGELFF. CDR3 coding DNA: TGCAGTGCTTCCCCCCAGGCCGGGGAGCTGTTTTTT.

This clonotype was seen a few times. V gene TRBV20-1 combines with J gene TRBJ2-1, with 11 bases aligning to TRBD2. The junction had 10 bases not matched to a gene; V was cut back by 3 bases and J by 3 bases. From germline, CDR1 is DFQATT and CDR2 SNEGSKA (reference sequence). The CDR3 length is 17 residues. For the CDR3, the DNA is TGCAGTGCTAGGTATAGTACTAGCGGGAGACACTACAATGAGCAGTTCTTC. This encodes CSARYSTSGRHYNEQFF.

This clonotype was detected a few times. CDR3 DNA: TGTGCCAGCTCAACCGACAGGGCCAGGAATTCACCCCTCCACTTT. Protein: CASSTDRARNSPLHF. The chain carries TRBV18 and TRBJ1-6, with 7 bases matching TRBD1. The germline V gene encodes CDR1 KGHSH and CDR2 LQKENI. CDR3 size: 15 residues. Germline trimming cut 5 bases from V and 7 bases from J; bases unmatched to any gene: 8.

The V and J genes are TRBV30 and TRBJ2-2; 12 nucleotides align to TRBD2. The junction had 7 bases not matched to a gene; V was cut back by 1 base and J by 7 bases. CDR1 is GTSNPN, CDR2 SVGIG, per germline (reference sequence). The CDR3 is 16 residues long. The DNA of the CDR3 is TGTGCCTGGAGTGCCCTGACTAGCGGGAGCGACGGGGAGCTGTTTTTT. Translated, it gives CAWSALTSGSDGELFF. The full variable domain, in which reference TRBV30 and TRBJ2-2 provide the parts outside the CDR3, is SQTIHQWPATLVQPVGSPLSLECTVEGTSNPNLYWYRQAAGRGLQLLFYSVGIGQISSEVPQNLSASRPQDRQFILSSKKLLLSDSGFYLCAWSALTSGSDGELFFGEGSRLTVL.

This clonotype was seen only a few times. V is TRBV5-8 and J is TRBJ2-7; the D is unclear. The CDR3 runs to 12 residues. V was shortened by 4 bases and J by 0 bases, with 5 bases between the two germline ends. CDR1 is SGHTS, CDR2 YDEGEE, per germline. The DNA of the CDR3 is TGTGCCAGCAGCCCAATCTCCTACGAGCAGTACTTC. The encoded protein is CASSPISYEQYF.

The J gene is TRBJ2-1, the V gene TRBV7-2; D unresolved. The CDR3 totals 14 residues. Trimming removed 5 bases at V and 5 bases at J, with 13 bases between. CDR1 and CDR2 from the germline V gene are SGHTA and FQGNSA. The CDR3 sequence: CASSRIGKNNEQFF. Here the CDR3 DNA reads TGTGCCAGCAGCCGAATAGGCAAGAACAATGAGCAGTTCTTC.

This clonotype is deemed medium-sized. The rearrangement joins TRBV29-1 to TRBJ1-4; D remains ambiguous. The CDR3 has 12 amino acids. CDR1 SQVTM and CDR2 ANQGSEA come from the germline V gene. The ends were cut back, 7 bases at V and 0 bases at J, with 6 bases in the middle. CDR3 nucleotides: TGCAGCGGGGCGACAACTAATGAAAAACTGTTTTTT. Translated, it gives CSGATTNEKLFF.

In its sample, this clonotype was seen once. The rearrangement links TRBV2 to TRBJ2-5, with 11 bases fitting TRBD2. The V segment lost 6 bases and the J segment 5 bases; nucleotides outside the gene matches: 11. Germline CDR1 SNHLY, CDR2 FYNNEI. This CDR3 comprises 16 residues. The CDR3 is CASSARLAGPRETQYF. The DNA of the CDR3 is TGTGCCAGCAGCGCTCGACTAGCGGGACCTCGGGAGACCCAGTACTTC.

CDR3 protein: CASSAGLIYGYTF. CDR3 bases: TGTGCCAGCAGCGCCGGCCTAATCTATGGCTACACCTTC. J is TRBJ1-2 and V is TRBV7-8; D gene uncertain. Trimming took off 5 bases at V and 4 bases at J, with 11 bases between the two ends. The CDR3 covers 13 residues. The germline V gene encodes CDR1 SGHVS and CDR2 FQNEAQ. The full variable domain, its missing parts supplied by reference TRBV7-8 and TRBJ1-2, is GAGVSQSPRYKVAKRGQDVALRCDPISGHVSLFWYQQALGQGPEFLTYFQNEAQLDKSGLPSDRFFAERPEGSVSTLKIQRTQQEDSAVYLCASSAGLIYGYTFGSGTRLTVV.